Each of the 14 T cell receptor beta chains below was sequenced from the same sample in a study of T cell responses to AZD1222 COVID-19 vaccine. Sequencing used immunoSEQ multiplex PCR; TCRdb keeps in-frame clones, though not all of them. The profile shows about 160,000 clones, 90% of them singletons. Here the sequenced sample was peripheral blood, taken on day 0 of AZD1222 vaccination. The receptors here all came from an adult in good health.

The genes are TRBV28 and TRBJ1-2; the match to TRBD1 covers 8 bases. V trimming: 6 bases; J trimming: 4 bases; junction bases outside the gene matches: 7. The CDR3 sequence is 14 residues long. Germline assignment: CDR1 MDHEN and CDR2 SYDVKM. The CDR3 coding sequence is TGTGCCAGCAGCCCGGACAGGGCGACCTATGGCTACACCTTC. Its translation: CASSPDRATYGYTF.

This clone was counted a single time. The V call is TRBV4-1, the J call TRBJ2-2; 10 bases are shared with TRBD1. The germline V gene encodes CDR1 MGHRA and CDR2 YSYEKL. The CDR3 loop spans 16 amino acids. V was clipped by 3 bases and J by 4 bases; unmatched bases: 5. The CDR3 protein is CASSHAGQGLTGELFF. CDR3 DNA sequence: TGCGCCAGCAGCCACGCGGGACAGGGGCTCACCGGGGAGCTGTTTTTT.

The chain is built from TRBV29-1 and TRBJ1-3; 7 nucleotides match TRBD1. CDR1 is SQVTM, CDR2 ANQGSEA, per germline. This CDR3 spans 13 amino acids. Trimming took 4 bases from V and 4 from J; bases not matched to a gene: 4. The chain's CDR3 is CSVGDRVGNTIYF. The DNA for the CDR3 is TGCAGCGTTGGCGACAGGGTGGGAAACACCATATATTTT.

The chain couples TRBV29-1 to TRBJ2-1; 9 positions agree with TRBD1. Trimming cost V 7 bases and J 12 bases; bases outside gene matches: 10. Per germline, CDR1 SQVTM and CDR2 ANQGSEA. The CDR3 is 12 amino acids. The CDR3 loop is CSARQGDHGQFF. CDR3 DNA sequence: TGCAGCGCAAGACAGGGGGATCATGGGCAGTTCTTC.

CDR3 amino acids: CASSLWAGGMRNEQFF. CDR3 sequence (DNA): TGCGCCAGCAGCTTGTGGGCGGGGGGAATGAGGAATGAGCAGTTCTTC. This chain joins TRBV5-1 and TRBJ2-1; TRBD2 matches 8 bases. The ends lost 1 base at V and 7 bases at J; junction bases unmatched: 10. The CDR3 has 16 residues. Germline CDR1 and CDR2: SGHRS and YFSETQ.

The gene calls are TRBV14 and TRBJ1-2, with D possibly being TRBD1 (5 bases). The CDR3 consists of 14 residues. Per germline, CDR1 SGHDN and CDR2 FVKESK. V was trimmed by 1 base and J by 4 bases, leaving 10 bases between them. The CDR3 spells CASSQVQGAYGYTF. The CDR3 coding sequence is TGTGCCAGCAGCCAAGTCCAGGGCGCCTATGGCTACACCTTC.

The J gene is TRBJ1-6, the V gene TRBV6-5; D uncertain. The V end was cut by 0 bases, the J end by 2 bases, with 8 bases between. This CDR3 has 16 residues. Germline CDR1 MNHEY, CDR2 SVGAGI. CDR3 protein: CASSYSAGPYNSPLHF. The CDR3 DNA reads as TGTGCCAGCAGTTACTCGGCGGGTCCCTATAATTCACCCCTCCACTTT.

This chain links TRBV5-4 with TRBJ2-5, with 7 bases that match TRBD2. CDR1 is SGHNT and CDR2 is YYREEE in the germline V gene (reference sequence). V lost 1 base, J lost 0 bases, and 0 bases stayed unmatched. This CDR3 comprises 14 residues. This CDR3 is CASSLSGNQETQYF. Here the CDR3 DNA reads TGTGCCAGCAGCTTGAGCGGGAACCAAGAGACCCAGTACTTC.

The chain uses TRBV28 and TRBJ1-2; perhaps TRBD1 as D (6 bases). Germline V gene data show CDR1 as MDHEN and CDR2 as SYDVKM. The CDR3 runs to 16 residues. Trimming left V 8 bases short and J 4 bases short, with 23 bases between. DNA for the CDR3: TGTGCCAGCGGGGGTACAGGGCTTCCCGTCCTCTATGGCTACACCTTC. Translation: CASGGTGLPVLYGYTF.

The chain is built from TRBV28 and TRBJ1-5; tentatively, D is TRBD1 (6 bases). The CDR3 is made up of 19 amino acids. Germline-derived CDR1 and CDR2 are MDHEN and SYDVKM. Trimming took 4 bases from V and 2 from J, leaving 24 bases between them. The CDR3 region has the DNA TGTGCCAGCAGTTCCTCCCCGGTAGGGGGGGCTTTTGGCAATCAGCCCCAGCATTTT. Translation gives CASSSSPVGGAFGNQPQHF.

V and J are TRBV29-1 and TRBJ1-6, with 7 bases aligning to TRBD1. From germline, CDR1 is SQVTM and CDR2 ANQGSEA. The junction had 10 bases not matched to a gene; V was cut back by 4 bases and J by 7 bases. CDR3 length equals 15 residues. As DNA, the CDR3 is TGCAGCGTTGTGGGACAGAAGGTCAAAAATTCACCCCTCCACTTT. This sequence encodes CSVVGQKVKNSPLHF.

The chain's CDR3 is CASSIRPGGSYEQYF. In DNA form, the CDR3 reads TGTGCCAGTAGTATTCGGCCAGGGGGATCCTACGAGCAGTACTTC. The chain uses TRBV19 and TRBJ2-7, with 7 positions matching TRBD1. V dropped 3 bases and J dropped 1; count of bases not matched to a gene: 6. CDR3 length equals 15 residues. In germline, CDR1 is LNHDA, CDR2 SQIVND (reference sequence).

The chain couples TRBV24-1 to TRBJ1-1; the match to TRBD1 covers 9 bases. Trimming cost V 4 bases and J 1 base; bases outside gene matches: 6. This CDR3 has 16 amino acids. Germline V lookup: CDR1 KGHDR, CDR2 SFDVKD. In DNA form, the CDR3 reads TGTGCCACCAGTGAATCCGGGACAGGGAGGAACACTGAAGCTTTCTTT. The encoded protein is CATSESGTGRNTEAFF.

J is TRBJ2-7 and V is TRBV27; D possibly matches TRBD1 or TRBD2 (5 bases each). CDR1 is MNHEY, CDR2 SMNVEV, per germline (reference sequence). This CDR3 has 15 amino acids. V lost 4 bases and J lost 3, with 16 bases in between. This chain's CDR3 is CASSSTGTVSYEQYF. The CDR3 DNA reads TGTGCCAGCAGTTCGACCGGGACGGTCAGCTACGAGCAGTACTTC.